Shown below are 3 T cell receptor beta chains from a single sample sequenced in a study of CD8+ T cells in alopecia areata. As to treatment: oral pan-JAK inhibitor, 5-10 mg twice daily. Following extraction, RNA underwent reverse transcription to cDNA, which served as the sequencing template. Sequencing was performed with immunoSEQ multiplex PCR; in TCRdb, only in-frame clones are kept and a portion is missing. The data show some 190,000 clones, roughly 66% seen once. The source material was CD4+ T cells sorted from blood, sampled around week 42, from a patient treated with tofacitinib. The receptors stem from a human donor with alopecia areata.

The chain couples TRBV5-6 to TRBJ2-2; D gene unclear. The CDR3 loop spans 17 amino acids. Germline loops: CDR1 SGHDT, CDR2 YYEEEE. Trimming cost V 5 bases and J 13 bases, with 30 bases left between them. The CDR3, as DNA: TGTGCCAGCAGTCTACCACTGGCCACCCCGCAAGAAGGTTGGCTGTTTTTT. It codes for CASSLPLATPQEGWLFF. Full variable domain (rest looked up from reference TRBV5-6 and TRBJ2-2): DAGVTQSPTHLIKTRGQQVTLRCSPKSGHDTVSWYQQALGQGPQFIFQYYEEEERQRGNFPDRFSGHQFPNYSSELNVNALLLGDSALYLCASSLPLATPQEGWLFFGEGSRLTVL.

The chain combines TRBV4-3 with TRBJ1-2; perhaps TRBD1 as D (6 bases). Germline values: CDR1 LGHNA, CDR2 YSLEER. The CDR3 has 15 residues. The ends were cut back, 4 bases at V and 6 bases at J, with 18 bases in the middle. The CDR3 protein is CASSRNPDSRNGYTF. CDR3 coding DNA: TGCGCCAGCAGCCGCAACCCGGACAGCAGGAATGGCTACACCTTC.

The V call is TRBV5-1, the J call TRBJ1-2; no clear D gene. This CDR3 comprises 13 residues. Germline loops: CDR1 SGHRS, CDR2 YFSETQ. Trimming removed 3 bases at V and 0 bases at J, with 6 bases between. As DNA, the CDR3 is TGCGCCAGCAGCTACGACCCTAACTATGGCTACACCTTC. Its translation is CASSYDPNYGYTF.